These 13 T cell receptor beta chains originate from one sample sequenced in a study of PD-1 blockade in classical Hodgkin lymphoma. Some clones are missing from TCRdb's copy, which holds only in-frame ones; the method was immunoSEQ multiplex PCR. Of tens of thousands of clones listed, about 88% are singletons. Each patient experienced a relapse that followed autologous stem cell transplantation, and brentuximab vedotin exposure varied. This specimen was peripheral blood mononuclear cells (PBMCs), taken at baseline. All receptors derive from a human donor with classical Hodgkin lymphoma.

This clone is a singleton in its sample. Here the CDR3 reads CASSRASGANVLTF. Written as DNA, the CDR3 is TGTGCCAGCAGCAGGGCGTCTGGGGCCAACGTCCTGACTTTC. The chain combines TRBV5-4 with TRBJ2-6; no clear D gene. This CDR3 contains 14 residues. Trimming pared 4 bases from V and 1 base from J, leaving 6 bases between. Germline-derived CDR1 and CDR2 are SGHNT and YYREEE (reference sequence).

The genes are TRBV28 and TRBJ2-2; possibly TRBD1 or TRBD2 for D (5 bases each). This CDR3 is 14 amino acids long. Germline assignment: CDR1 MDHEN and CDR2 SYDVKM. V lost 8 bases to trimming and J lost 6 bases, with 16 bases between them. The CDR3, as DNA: TGTGCCAGCGGGACGACCCAAGCCGCCGGGGAGCTGTTTTTT. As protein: CASGTTQAAGELFF.

The CDR3: CAISDAYEQYF. In DNA form, the CDR3 reads TGTGCCATCAGTGACGCCTACGAGCAGTACTTC. The rearrangement links TRBV10-3 to TRBJ2-7; D gene uncertain. Trimming took off 3 bases at V and 2 bases at J, with 2 bases between the two ends. Germline-derived CDR1 and CDR2 are ENHRY and SYGVKD. The CDR3 totals 11 residues.

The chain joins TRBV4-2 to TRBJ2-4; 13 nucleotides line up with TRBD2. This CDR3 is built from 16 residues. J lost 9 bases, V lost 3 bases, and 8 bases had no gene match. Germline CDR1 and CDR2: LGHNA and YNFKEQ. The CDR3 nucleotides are TGTGCCAGCAGCCAGGGGACTAGCGGGATCGTGGGCATTCAGTACTTC. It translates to CASSQGTSGIVGIQYF.

As DNA, the CDR3 is TGTGCCAGCACCGTTGGTAGCACAGATACGCAGTATTTT. As protein: CASTVGSTDTQYF. V usage is TRBV7-2 and J usage is TRBJ2-3; no firm D call. V was pared by 7 bases and J by 0 bases, with 8 bases between. CDR3 length equals 13 residues. Per the germline V gene, CDR1 is SGHTA and CDR2 is FQGNSA.

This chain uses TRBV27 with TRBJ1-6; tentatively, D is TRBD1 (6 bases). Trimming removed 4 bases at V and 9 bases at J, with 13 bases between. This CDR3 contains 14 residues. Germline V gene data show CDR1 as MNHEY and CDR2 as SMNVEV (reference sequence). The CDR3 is CASSYQGIGSPLHF. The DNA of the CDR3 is TGTGCCAGCAGTTACCAGGGGATCGGTTCACCCCTCCACTTT.

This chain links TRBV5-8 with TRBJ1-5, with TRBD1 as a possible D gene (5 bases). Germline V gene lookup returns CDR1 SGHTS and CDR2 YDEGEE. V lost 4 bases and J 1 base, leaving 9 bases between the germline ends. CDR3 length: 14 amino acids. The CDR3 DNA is TGTGCCAGCAGCACCTGGGACAGCAATCAGCCCCAGCATTTT. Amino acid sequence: CASSTWDSNQPQHF.

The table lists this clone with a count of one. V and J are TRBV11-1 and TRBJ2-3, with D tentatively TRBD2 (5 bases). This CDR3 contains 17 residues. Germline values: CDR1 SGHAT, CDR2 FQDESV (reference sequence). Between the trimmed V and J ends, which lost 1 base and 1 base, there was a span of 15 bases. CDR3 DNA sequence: TGTGCCAGCAGCTTAGTGTCCCAGCGGAGAGGCACAGATACGCAGTATTTT. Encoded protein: CASSLVSQRRGTDTQYF. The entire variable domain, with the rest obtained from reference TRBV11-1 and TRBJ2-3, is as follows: EAEVAQSPRYKITEKSQAVAFWCDPISGHATLYWYRQILGQGPELLVQFQDESVVDDSQLPKDRFSAERLKGVDSTLKIQPAELGDSAMYLCASSLVSQRRGTDTQYFGPGTRLTVL.

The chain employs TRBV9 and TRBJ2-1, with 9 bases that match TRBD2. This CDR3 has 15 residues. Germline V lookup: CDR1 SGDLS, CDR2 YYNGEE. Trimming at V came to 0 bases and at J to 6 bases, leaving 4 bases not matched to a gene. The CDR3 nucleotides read TGTGCCAGCAGCGTAGAAGGCGGGAGGGCCAATGAGCAGTTCTTC. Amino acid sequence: CASSVEGGRANEQFF.

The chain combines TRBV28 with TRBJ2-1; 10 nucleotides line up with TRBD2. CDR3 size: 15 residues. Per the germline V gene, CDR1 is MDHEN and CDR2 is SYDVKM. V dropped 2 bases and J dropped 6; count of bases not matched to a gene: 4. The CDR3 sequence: CASSLLAGAVNEQFF. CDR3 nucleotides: TGTGCCAGCAGTTTACTAGCGGGAGCTGTCAATGAGCAGTTCTTC.

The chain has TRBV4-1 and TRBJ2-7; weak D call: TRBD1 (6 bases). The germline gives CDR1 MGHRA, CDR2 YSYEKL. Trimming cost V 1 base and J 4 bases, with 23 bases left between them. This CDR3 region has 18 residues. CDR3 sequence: CASSQALGAVSNRYEQYF. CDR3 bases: TGCGCCAGCAGCCAAGCCCTGGGGGCGGTTAGCAATCGGTACGAGCAGTACTTC.

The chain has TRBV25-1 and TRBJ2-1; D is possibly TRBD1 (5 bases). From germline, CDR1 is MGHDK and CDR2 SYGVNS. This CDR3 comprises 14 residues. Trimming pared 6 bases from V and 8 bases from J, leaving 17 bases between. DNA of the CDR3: TGTGCCAGCAGCCGCCCGGCAGGGATCGATGAGCAGTTCTTC. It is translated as CASSRPAGIDEQFF. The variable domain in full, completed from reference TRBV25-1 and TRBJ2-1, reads EADIYQTPRYLVIGTGKKITLECSQTMGHDKMYWYQQDPGMELHLIHYSYGVNSTEKGDLSSESTVSRIRTEHFPLTLESARPSHTSQYLCASSRPAGIDEQFFGPGTRLTVL.

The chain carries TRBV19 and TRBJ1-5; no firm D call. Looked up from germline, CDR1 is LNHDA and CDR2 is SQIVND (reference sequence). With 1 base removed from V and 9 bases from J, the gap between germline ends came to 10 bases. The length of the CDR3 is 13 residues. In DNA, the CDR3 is TGTGCCAGTAGTATAGGCCTCAAGCCGCCCCAGCATTTT. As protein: CASSIGLKPPQHF.